This passage covers 3 T cell receptor beta chains from one sample sequenced in a study of cytomegalovirus exposure and HLA in healthy donors. It was with 60 Vbeta and 13 Jbeta primers that the PCR ran. The method was immunoSEQ multiplex PCR; TCRdb's version includes in-frame clones alone and lacks a portion of them. The table lists around 170,000 clones, about 84% of them singletons. Sequenced: PBMCs. The receptor set was obtained from a man in his forties or fifties in good health and CMV-seronegative.

This clone has just a few counts. V gene TRBV7-2 combines with J gene TRBJ2-7; TRBD1 agrees at 8 bases. V trimming: 7 bases; J trimming: 4 bases; junction bases outside the gene matches: 6. Germline V gene data show CDR1 as SGHTA and CDR2 as FQGNSA. The CDR3 is 13 residues long. The CDR3 is CASTSNRGYEQYF. The CDR3 nucleotides are TGTGCCAGCACCTCTAACAGGGGGTACGAGCAGTACTTC.

The chain recombines TRBV15 with TRBJ2-4; TRBD1 is a possible D gene (5 bases). Germline V gene lookup returns CDR1 LNHNV and CDR2 YYDKDF (reference sequence). Trimming cost V 3 bases and J 0 bases, with 18 bases left between them. The CDR3 contains 18 residues. The CDR3 loop is CATSSHDRQILAKNIQYF. CDR3 DNA: TGTGCCACCAGCAGCCATGACAGACAAATACTAGCCAAAAACATTCAGTACTTC.

The chain combines TRBV5-6 with TRBJ2-1; 9 bases agree with TRBD2. V shed 2 bases, J shed 13 bases, and the junction held 13 bases outside the gene matches. The CDR3 is made up of 15 amino acids. In germline, CDR1 is SGHDT, CDR2 YYEEEE. This CDR3 reads CASSFVSGGRPGQFF. DNA for the CDR3: TGTGCCAGCAGCTTTGTTAGCGGGGGACGCCCTGGACAGTTCTTC.